The following is a T cell receptor (beta chain) sequence with its context. Its antigen remains unknown. The V end lost 0 bases, the J end lost 12 bases, and 12 bases lay between the germline ends. Germline assignment: CDR1 MGHRA and CDR2 YSYEKL. The CDR3 spans 13 residues. This specimen comes from a study of cytomegalovirus exposure and HLA in healthy donors. At the level of the study: In a previous analysis, nearly 120 million unique TCR beta sequences were found from some 180 million T cells.

Overall study results and limits: TCR beta sequences reportedly predicted the HLA-A and HLA-B alleles of most subjects accurately.

The PCR had 60 Vbeta and 13 Jbeta primers. Sequenced by immunoSEQ multiplex PCR; TCRdb stores in-frame clones only, minus some. The sample shows approximately 190,000 clones, 75% to 85% of them seen only once. The source material was PBMCs. The rearrangement links TRBV4-1 to TRBJ2-1; no clear D gene. This sequence originates from a woman aged 18-29 years in good health and CMV-seropositive. The CDR3 nucleotides read TGCGCCAGCAGCCAAGATGAGACTCAGTCGCAGTTCTTC. Translation: CASSQDETQSQFF.